One sample yielded the 4 T cell receptor beta chains listed below, sequenced in a study of blood T cell repertoires in COVID-19 (dated by TCRdb to the early 2020s). The library was obtained by the immunoSEQ multiplex PCR assay. The table was pulled from immuneACCESS by TCRdb, which kept in-frame rearrangements only. Such tables lose some clones; where checked, under half of the loss comes from unresolved V genes, and the rest has no known cause. The sample records 500,000 to 600,000 clones, approximately 88% of which are singletons. In total, the top ten clones hold under 8.5% of the sample. The sample taken for sequencing was peripheral blood. All receptors come from a woman in her 50s with COVID-19, enrolled during active disease.

The gene calls are TRBV6-5 and TRBJ1-1; 8 nucleotides agree with TRBD1. CDR1 is MNHEY, CDR2 SVGAGI, per germline. This CDR3 has 15 amino acids. J lost 5 bases, V lost 7 bases, and 12 bases had no gene match. CDR3 nucleotide sequence: TGTGCCAGCATAAAGGCAGGGGGCATAGAAACTGAAGCTTTCTTT. Translation gives CASIKAGGIETEAFF.

The rearrangement uses TRBV2 and TRBJ1-2, with D possibly being TRBD1 (6 bases). The germline gives CDR1 SNHLY, CDR2 FYNNEI. The CDR3 is made up of 14 amino acids. Deletions cut 5 bases from V and 6 bases from J, with 16 bases between. CDR3 sequence (DNA): TGTGCCAGCAGTATACGGACAGCCACGGATGGCTACACCTTC. Translation gives CASSIRTATDGYTF.

V and J are TRBV24-1 and TRBJ2-2; tentatively, D is TRBD1 (6 bases). The V gene's germline CDR1 is KGHDR and CDR2 SFDVKD. Trimming stripped 3 bases from V and 4 bases from J, with 17 bases between. The CDR3 extends over 17 amino acids. CDR3 nucleotide sequence: TGTGCCACCAGTGATATGCCGGGGATAGGGGGCACCGGGGAGCTGTTTTTT. Translation gives CATSDMPGIGGTGELFF.

This chain uses TRBV7-9 with TRBJ2-3; D remains ambiguous. V was clipped by 2 bases and J by 4 bases, with 10 bases between them. Germline CDR1 is SEHNR and CDR2 is FQNEAQ (reference sequence). The CDR3 consists of 14 residues. The CDR3 DNA follows: TGTGCCAGCAGCTTAACAGCCCGACCAGATACGCAGTATTTT. Residues: CASSLTARPDTQYF.